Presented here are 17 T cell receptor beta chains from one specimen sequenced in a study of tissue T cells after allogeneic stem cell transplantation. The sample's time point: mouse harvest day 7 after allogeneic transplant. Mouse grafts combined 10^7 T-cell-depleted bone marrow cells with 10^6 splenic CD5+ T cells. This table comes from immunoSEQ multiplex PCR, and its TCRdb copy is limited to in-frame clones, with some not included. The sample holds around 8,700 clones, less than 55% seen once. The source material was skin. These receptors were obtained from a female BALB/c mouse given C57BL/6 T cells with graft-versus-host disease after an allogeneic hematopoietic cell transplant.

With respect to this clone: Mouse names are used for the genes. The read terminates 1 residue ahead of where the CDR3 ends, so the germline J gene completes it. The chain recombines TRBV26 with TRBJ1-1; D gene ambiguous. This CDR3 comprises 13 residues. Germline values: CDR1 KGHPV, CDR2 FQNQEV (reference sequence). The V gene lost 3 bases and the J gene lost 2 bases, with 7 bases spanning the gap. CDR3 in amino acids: CASSLSHNTEVFF. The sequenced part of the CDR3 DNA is TGTGCCAGCAGTCTAAGCCACAACACAGAAGTCTTC.

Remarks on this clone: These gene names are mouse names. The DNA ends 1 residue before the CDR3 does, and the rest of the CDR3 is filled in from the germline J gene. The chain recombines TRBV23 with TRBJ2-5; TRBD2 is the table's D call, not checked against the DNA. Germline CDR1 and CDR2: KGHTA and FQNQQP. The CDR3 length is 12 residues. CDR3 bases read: TGCTCCAGCAGTCCTGGGCAAGACACCCAGTAC. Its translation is CSSSPGQDTQY. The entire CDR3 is CSSSPGQDTQYF.

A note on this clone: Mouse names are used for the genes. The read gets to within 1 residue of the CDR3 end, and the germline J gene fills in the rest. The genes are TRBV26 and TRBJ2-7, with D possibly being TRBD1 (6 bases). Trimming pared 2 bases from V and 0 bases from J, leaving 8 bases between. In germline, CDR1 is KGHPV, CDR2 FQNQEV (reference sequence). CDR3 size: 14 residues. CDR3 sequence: CASSLRGGSYEQYF. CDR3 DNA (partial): TGTGCCAGCAGTCTGAGAGGGGGCTCCTATGAACAGTAC.

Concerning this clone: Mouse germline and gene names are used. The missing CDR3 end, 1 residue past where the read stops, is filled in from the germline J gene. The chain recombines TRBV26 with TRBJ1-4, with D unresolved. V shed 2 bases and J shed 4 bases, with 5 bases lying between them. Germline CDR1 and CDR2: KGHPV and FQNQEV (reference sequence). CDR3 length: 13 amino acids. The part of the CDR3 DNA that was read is TGTGCCAGCAGTCTGCACAACAACGAAAGATTATTT. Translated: CASSLHNNERLF. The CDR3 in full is CASSLHNNERLFF. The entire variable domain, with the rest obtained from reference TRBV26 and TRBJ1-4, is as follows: NSKVIQTPRYLVKGQGQKAKMRCIPEKGHPVVFWYQQNKNNEFKFLINFQNQEVLQQIDMTEKRFSAECPSNSPCSLEIQSSEAGDSALYLCASSLHNNERLFFGHGTKLSVL.

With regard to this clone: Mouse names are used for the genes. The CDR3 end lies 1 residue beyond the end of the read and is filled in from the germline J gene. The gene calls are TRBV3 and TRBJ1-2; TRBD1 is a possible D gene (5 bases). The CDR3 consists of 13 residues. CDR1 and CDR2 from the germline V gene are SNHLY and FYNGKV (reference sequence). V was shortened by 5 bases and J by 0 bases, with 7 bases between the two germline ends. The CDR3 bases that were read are TGTGCCAGCAGCCCCAGGGCAAACTCCGACTACACC. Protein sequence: CASSPRANSDYT. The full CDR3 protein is CASSPRANSDYTF. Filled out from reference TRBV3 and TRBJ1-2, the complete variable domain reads GPKVLQIPSHQIIDMGQMVTLNCDPVSNHLYFYWYKQILGQQMEFLVNFYNGKVMEKSKLFKDQFSVERPDGSYFTLKIQPTALEDSAVYFCASSPRANSDYTFGSGTRLLVI.

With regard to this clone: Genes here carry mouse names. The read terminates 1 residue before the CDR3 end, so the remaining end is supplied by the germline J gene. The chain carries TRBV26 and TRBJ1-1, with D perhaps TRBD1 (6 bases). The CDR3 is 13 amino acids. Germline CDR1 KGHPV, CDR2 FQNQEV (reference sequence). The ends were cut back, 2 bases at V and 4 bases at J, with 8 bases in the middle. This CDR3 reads CASSLGGATEVFF. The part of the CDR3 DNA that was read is TGTGCCAGCAGTCTGGGGGGGGCCACAGAAGTCTTC.

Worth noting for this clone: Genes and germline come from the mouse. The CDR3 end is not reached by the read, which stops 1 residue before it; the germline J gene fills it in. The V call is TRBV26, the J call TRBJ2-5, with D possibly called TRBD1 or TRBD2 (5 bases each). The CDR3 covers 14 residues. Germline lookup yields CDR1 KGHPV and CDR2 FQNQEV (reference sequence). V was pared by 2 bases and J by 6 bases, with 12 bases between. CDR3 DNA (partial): TGTGCCAGCAGTCTGGTTGGGGCGAGGGACACCCAGTAC. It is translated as CASSLVGARDTQY. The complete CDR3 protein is CASSLVGARDTQYF.

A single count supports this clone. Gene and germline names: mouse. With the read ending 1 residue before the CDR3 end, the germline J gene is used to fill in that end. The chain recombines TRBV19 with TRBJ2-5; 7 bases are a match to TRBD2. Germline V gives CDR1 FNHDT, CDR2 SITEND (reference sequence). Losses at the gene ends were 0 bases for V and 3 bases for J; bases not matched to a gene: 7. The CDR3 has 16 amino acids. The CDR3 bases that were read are TGTGCCAGCAGTATAGTCTGGGGGACCTCTCAAGACACCCAGTAC. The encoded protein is CASSIVWGTSQDTQY. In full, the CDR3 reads CASSIVWGTSQDTQYF.

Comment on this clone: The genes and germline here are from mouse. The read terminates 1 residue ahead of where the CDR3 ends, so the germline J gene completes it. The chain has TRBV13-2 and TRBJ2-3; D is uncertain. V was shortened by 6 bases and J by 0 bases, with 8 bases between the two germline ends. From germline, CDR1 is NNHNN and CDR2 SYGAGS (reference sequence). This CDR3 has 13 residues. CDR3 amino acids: CASEQSSAETLYF. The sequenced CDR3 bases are TGTGCCAGCGAACAGTCTAGTGCAGAAACGCTGTAT.

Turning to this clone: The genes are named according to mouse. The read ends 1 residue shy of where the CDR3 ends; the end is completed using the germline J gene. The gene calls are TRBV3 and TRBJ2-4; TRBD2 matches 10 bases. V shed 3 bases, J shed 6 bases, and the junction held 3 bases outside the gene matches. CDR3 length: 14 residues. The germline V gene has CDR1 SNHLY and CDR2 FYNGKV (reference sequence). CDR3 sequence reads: CASSLTGGRNTLYF. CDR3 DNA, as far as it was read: TGTGCCAGCAGCTTGACTGGGGGGAGGAACACCTTGTAC.

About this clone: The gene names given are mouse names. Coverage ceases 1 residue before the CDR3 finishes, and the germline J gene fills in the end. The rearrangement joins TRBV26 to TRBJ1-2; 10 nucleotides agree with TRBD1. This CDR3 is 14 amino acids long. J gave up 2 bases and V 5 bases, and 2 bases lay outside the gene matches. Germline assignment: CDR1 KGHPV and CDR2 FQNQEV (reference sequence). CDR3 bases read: TGTGCCAGCAGTGTGGGACAGGGGAACTCCGACTACACC. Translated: CASSVGQGNSDYT. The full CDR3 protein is CASSVGQGNSDYTF.

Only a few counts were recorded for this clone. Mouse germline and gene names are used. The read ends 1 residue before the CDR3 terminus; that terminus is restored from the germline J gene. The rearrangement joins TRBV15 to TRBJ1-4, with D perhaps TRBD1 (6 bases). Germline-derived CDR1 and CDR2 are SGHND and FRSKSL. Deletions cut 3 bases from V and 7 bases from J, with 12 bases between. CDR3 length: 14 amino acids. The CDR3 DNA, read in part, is TGTGCCAGCAGTTTGGGGGGGCCCACCGAAAGATTATTT. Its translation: CASSLGGPTERLF. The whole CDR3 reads CASSLGGPTERLFF.

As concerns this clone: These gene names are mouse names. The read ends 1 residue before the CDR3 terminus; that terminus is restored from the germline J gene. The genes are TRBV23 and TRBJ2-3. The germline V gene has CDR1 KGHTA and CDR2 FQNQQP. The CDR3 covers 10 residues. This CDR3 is CSSSQETLYF. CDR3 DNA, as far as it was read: TGCTCCAGCAGTCAGGAAACGCTGTAT.

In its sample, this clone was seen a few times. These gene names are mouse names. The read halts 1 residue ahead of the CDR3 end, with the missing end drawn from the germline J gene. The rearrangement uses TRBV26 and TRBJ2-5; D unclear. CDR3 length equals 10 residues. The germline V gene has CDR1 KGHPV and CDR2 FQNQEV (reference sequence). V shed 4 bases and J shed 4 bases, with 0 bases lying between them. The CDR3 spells CASSQDTQYF. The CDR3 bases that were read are TGTGCCAGCAGTCAAGACACCCAGTAC.

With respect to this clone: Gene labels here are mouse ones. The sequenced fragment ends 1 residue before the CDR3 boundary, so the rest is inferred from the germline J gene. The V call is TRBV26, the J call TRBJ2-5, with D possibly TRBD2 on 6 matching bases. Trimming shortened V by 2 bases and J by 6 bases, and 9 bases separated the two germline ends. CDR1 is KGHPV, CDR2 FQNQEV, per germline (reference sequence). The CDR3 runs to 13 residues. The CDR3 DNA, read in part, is TGTGCCAGCAGTCTGGGGGGGAGGGACACCCAGTAC. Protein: CASSLGGRDTQY. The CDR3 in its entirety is CASSLGGRDTQYF.

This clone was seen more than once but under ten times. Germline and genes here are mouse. CDR3 residues: CASSLYEQYF. The DNA read from the CDR3 is TGTGCCAGCAGTCTGTATGAACAGTAC. The chain links TRBV26 to TRBJ2-7; D remains ambiguous. The sequenced fragment ends 1 residue before the CDR3 boundary, so the rest is inferred from the germline J gene. Germline assignment: CDR1 KGHPV and CDR2 FQNQEV (reference sequence). V shed 1 base and J shed 5 bases, with 0 bases lying between them. The CDR3 runs 10 residues.

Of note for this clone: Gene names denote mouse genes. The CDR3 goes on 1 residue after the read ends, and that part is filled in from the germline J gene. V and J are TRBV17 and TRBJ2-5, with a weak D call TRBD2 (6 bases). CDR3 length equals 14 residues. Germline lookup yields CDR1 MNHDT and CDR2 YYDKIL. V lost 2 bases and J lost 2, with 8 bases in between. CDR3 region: CASSRLGFQDTQYF. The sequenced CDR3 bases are TGTGCTAGCAGTAGACTGGGGTTCCAAGACACCCAGTAC. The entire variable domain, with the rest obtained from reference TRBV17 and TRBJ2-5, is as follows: DTTVKQNPRYKLARVGKPVNLICSQTMNHDTMYWYQKKPNQAPKLLLFYYDKILNREADTFEKFQSSRPNNSFCSLYIGSAGLEYSAMYLCASSRLGFQDTQYFGPGTRLLVL.